This TCR beta chain originates from a study of blood T cell repertoires in COVID-19. Study-level background: There were acute and convalescent COVID-19 samples, and they came from the United States, Italy and Spain. Sources were T cells, B-cell-depleted T cells, or PBMCs; the material itself was cDNA or gDNA.

This CDR3 is built from 15 residues. CDR1 and CDR2 from the germline V gene are PRHDT and FYEKMQ (reference sequence). J was trimmed by 2 bases and V by 1 base; bases with no gene match: 3. In the authors' methods: Estimation of nucleated cell counts relied on the amplification of reference gene primers. Clones were sequenced by immunoSEQ multiplex PCR, and TCRdb holds only the in-frame ones, with some missing. The DNA was the basis for D and trimming; V, J and clone size are from that table. Altogether around 170,000 clones are present, roughly 86% being singletons, with the ten largest covering under 3%.

This TCR was recovered from a woman aged 25 to 39 with active or convalescent COVID-19. This chain connects TRBV13 to TRBJ2-7; 9 positions match TRBD2. The material sequenced was peripheral blood. CDR3 DNA sequence: TGTGCCAGCAGCTTAGTTAGCGGGGGAACCTACGAGCAGTACTTC. Encoded protein: CASSLVSGGTYEQYF.